Listed below are T cell receptor beta chains from one sample, sequenced in a study of T cells in Graves' hyperthyroidism and ophthalmopathy. TCRdb passed the multiplex PCR reads through MiXCR, listing each CDR3 protein once. The table lists roughly 840,000 distinct CDR3 sequences, roughly 40% of them singletons. The sample was blood. Receptors were obtained from a man aged 18 to 29 with Graves' hyperthyroidism. Both conserved end residues are part of each CDR3. D genes are given only for firm matches. A clone size is listed for some rows: how often the clone was seen (once, few, many), or a class if it is expanded.

TRBJ2-7	TRBV12-5	TRBD1	-	TGTGCTAGTGGCACGGGGACAGGGCTCTACGAGCAGTACTTC	CASGTGTGLYEQYF
TRBJ1-1	TRBV5-1	-	-	TGCGCCAGCAGCTCCTATTCGACCGTGGGGGGGAACACTGAAGCTTTCTTT	CASSSYSTVGGNTEAFF
TRBJ1-4	TRBV19	-	once	TGTGCCTCAAAACGCCGGGACCGCTTCAATGAAAAACTGTTTTTT	CASKRRDRFNEKLFF
TRBJ2-7	TRBV12-3/TRBV12-4	-	-	TGTGCCAGCAGCGCCCTGGGGGCAGGGACGCAGTACTTC	CASSALGAGTQYF
TRBJ1-5	TRBV2	TRBD1	many	TGTGCCAGCGCGACAGGGACGGGACAGCCCCAGCATTTT	CASATGTGQPQHF
TRBJ1-3	TRBV19	TRBD1	many	TGTGCCAGCCGACCGGGACAGATCTTCTCTGGAAACACCATATATTTT	CASRPGQIFSGNTIYF
TRBJ2-7	TRBV2	TRBD2	-	TGTGCCAGCTCTTTGCTGGGGGGGAGCACCTACGAGCAGTACTTC	CASSLLGGSTYEQYF
TRBJ1-2	TRBV7-2	-	few	TGTGCCAGCAGCTCCCTTTCTGGCGGCTATGGCTACACCTTC	CASSSLSGGYGYTF
TRBJ2-7	TRBV9	TRBD1	-	TGTGCCAGCAGCACAGGAGGGACAGGGTACGAGCAGTACTTC	CASSTGGTGYEQYF
TRBJ1-6	TRBV27	-	few	TGTGCCAGCAGTTTCTCGGGACACCTTAATTCACCCCTCCACTTT	CASSFSGHLNSPLHF
TRBJ1-1	TRBV7-6	-	-	TGTGCCAGCAGCTCGGGGGCCGCCCCAGCTTTCTTT	CASSSGAAPAFF
TRBJ1-4	TRBV10-3	TRBD1	-	TGTGCCATCAGTGCGACCGGGACAGGGGGGTTGCGTGAAAAACTGTTTTTT	CAISATGTGGLREKLFF
TRBJ2-7	TRBV20-1	TRBD1	-	TGCAGTGCTAGTCTCGGGGACAGCTCCTTCGAGCAGTACTTC	CSASLGDSSFEQYF
TRBJ1-1	TRBV15	-	many	TGTGCCACCAGCGAGGGAATAACAGTGAACACTGAAGCTTTCTTT	CATSEGITVNTEAFF
TRBJ1-6	TRBV2	-	-	TGTGCCAGCAGTGAGACCCCCGGGCAAAATTCACCCCTCCACTTT	CASSETPGQNSPLHF
TRBJ2-5	TRBV12-3/TRBV12-4	TRBD2	-	TGTGCCAGCAGGGTAGCGGGTGTACAAGAGACCCAGTACTTC	CASRVAGVQETQYF
TRBJ2-2	TRBV9	-	few	TGTGCCAGCAGCCAAGGTTTTCCTCCAGTCACCGGGGAGCTGTTTTTT	CASSQGFPPVTGELFF
TRBJ2-7	TRBV25-1	-	few	TGTGCCAGCAGTGAGTCGGGCCGGGGTGGCCGGGCCTACGAGCAGTACTTC	CASSESGRGGRAYEQYF
TRBJ2-7	TRBV10-3	TRBD2	many	TGTGCCATCAGTCGCCTAGCGGGAGGGCCCTCGGGGGAGCAGTACTTC	CAISRLAGGPSGEQYF
TRBJ1-2	TRBV19	TRBD1	many	TGTGCCATTGGAACCGGGACAGGAATGTATGGCTACACCTTC	CAIGTGTGMYGYTF
TRBJ1-1	TRBV15	-	many	TGTGCCACCAGCACTCTAGACACGCTGAACACTGAAGCTTTCTTT	CATSTLDTLNTEAFF
TRBJ2-5	TRBV20-1	-	-	TGCAGTGCACTACGCGAGGGCCTCTCTGAGACCCAGTACTTC	CSALREGLSETQYF
TRBJ2-7	TRBV9	TRBD1	-	TGTGCCAGCAGCGCACGGACAGGGACGGTCGAGCAGTACTTC	CASSARTGTVEQYF
TRBJ1-1	TRBV2	-	few	TGTGCCAGCAGTGACACAGGGTTCCGCGCTGAAGCTTTCTTT	CASSDTGFRAEAFF
TRBJ2-7	TRBV6-2/TRBV6-3	-	-	TGTGCCAGCAGTAGACGGTTCTACGAGCAGTACTTC	CASSRRFYEQYF
TRBJ1-1	TRBV7-3	-	-	TGTGCCAGCAGTTACCACGAGGGGGACACTGAAGCTTTCTTT	CASSYHEGDTEAFF
TRBJ1-5	TRBV7-8	-	-	TGTGCCAGCAGTCCCGGAGACCTGACCGCTCAGCCCCAGCATTTT	CASSPGDLTAQPQHF
TRBJ2-7	TRBV12-3/TRBV12-4	TRBD2	-	TGTGCCAGCAGTTCCCCGTACGCTAGCGGGATGGGGGACGAGCAGTACTTC	CASSSPYASGMGDEQYF
TRBJ2-7	TRBV20-1	TRBD1	once	TGCAGTGCGGGGGTCCGGGACAGGGTCGCGTACGAGCAGTACTTC	CSAGVRDRVAYEQYF
TRBJ1-3	TRBV12-3/TRBV12-4	-	-	TGTGCCAGCACTCCTCTTCCGAGCTCTGGAAACACCATATATTTT	CASTPLPSSGNTIYF
TRBJ2-5	TRBV12-3/TRBV12-4	TRBD1	-	TGTGCCAGCAGTTTAAGGACAGGGCCAAAAGAGACCCAGTACTTC	CASSLRTGPKETQYF
TRBJ2-7	TRBV6-6	-	-	TGTGCCAGCAGTCCCAGATACTCTGGTAGCCCTACCTACGAGCAGTACTTC	CASSPRYSGSPTYEQYF
TRBJ2-5	TRBV6-5	-	-	TGTGCCAGCAGTTACGAGGGGGGGGGAGAGACCCAGTACTTC	CASSYEGGGETQYF
TRBJ1-1	TRBV29-1	-	many	TGCAGCGTTGTTTTCGCAGGGAGGGATACTGAAGCTTTCTTT	CSVVFAGRDTEAFF
TRBJ2-7	TRBV25-1	-	many	TGTGCCAGCAGTGAACTCAATTACTACGAGCAGTACTTC	CASSELNYYEQYF
TRBJ2-5	TRBV20-1	TRBD2	-	TGCAGTGCTAGAGATCAGACTAGCGGACAAGAGACCCAGTACTTC	CSARDQTSGQETQYF
TRBJ2-7	TRBV7-2	-	-	TGTGCCAGCAGCTCGGGGGCGGGGCTAAGGAGCTCCTACGAGCAGTACTTC	CASSSGAGLRSSYEQYF
TRBJ2-7	TRBV15	-	many	TGTGCCACCAGCAGAGATCTACTAGGCGGCGAGCAGTACTTC	CATSRDLLGGEQYF
TRBJ1-2	TRBV19	-	many	TGTGCCAGTAGCGCGACAGGCCGGGATAACTATGGCTACACCTTC	CASSATGRDNYGYTF
TRBJ1-4	TRBV10-3	-	many	TGTGCCATCAGGATCCGGGAGATAAATGAAAAACTGTTTTTT	CAIRIREINEKLFF
TRBJ1-1	TRBV6-1	-	-	TGTGCCAGCAGTGAAGACGGGGATGCACACGCTGAAGCTTTCTTT	CASSEDGDAHAEAFF
TRBJ2-2	TRBV7-6	TRBD2	-	TGTGCCAGCAGCTTACTAGCGGGAAACGCCGGGGAGCTGTTTTTT	CASSLLAGNAGELFF
TRBJ2-7	TRBV6-6	-	few	TGTGCCAGCAGTTATCGCCCCCTAGCCCGGGCACAGGACGAGCAGTACTTC	CASSYRPLARAQDEQYF
TRBJ2-7	TRBV12-3/TRBV12-4	TRBD1	few	TGTGCCAGCAGTTTTCTGACAGGGGACGACGAGCAGTACTTC	CASSFLTGDDEQYF
TRBJ2-2	TRBV5-4	-	few	TGTGCCAGCAGCTTGGCGCAGGGAAAAGCCGGGGAGCTGTTTTTT	CASSLAQGKAGELFF
TRBJ2-7	TRBV5-1	TRBD2	-	TGTGCCAGCAGCCAAGGGACTAGCGGTCCCCCCGAGCAGTACTTC	CASSQGTSGPPEQYF
TRBJ1-1	TRBV12-3/TRBV12-4	-	few	TGTGCCAGCAGTTTCAACAGAATGAACACTGAAGCTTTCTTT	CASSFNRMNTEAFF
TRBJ1-5	TRBV27	-	few	TGTGCCAGCAGTTACAGGGCCGACCAGCCCCAGCATTTT	CASSYRADQPQHF
TRBJ1-1	TRBV2	-	many	TGTGCCAGCCATGAAGCTTTCTTT	CASHEAFF
TRBJ2-5	TRBV11-2	-	many	TGTGCCAGCAGCCCCCCGTCCGGACGCCAAGAGACCCAGTACTTC	CASSPPSGRQETQYF
TRBJ1-5	TRBV10-3	TRBD1	-	TGTGCCGGAGGGACAGGGGATAGCAATCAGCCCCAGCATTTT	CAGGTGDSNQPQHF
TRBJ2-2	TRBV29-1	TRBD1	-	TGCAGCGTTGGACAGGGGGCTTCCCGAACCGGGGAGCTGTTTTTT	CSVGQGASRTGELFF
TRBJ1-1	TRBV19	-	-	TGTGCCAGTAGTATTATCGACCTAGAAACTGAAGCTTTCTTT	CASSIIDLETEAFF
TRBJ2-5	TRBV7-9	-	-	TGTGCCAGCAGCTTGGCGGAAGAAGGGGAGACCCGGTACTTC	CASSLAEEGETRYF
TRBJ1-1	TRBV11-2	-	-	TGTGCCAGCCAAGCGGGCGGCATGAACACTGAAGCTTTCTTT	CASQAGGMNTEAFF